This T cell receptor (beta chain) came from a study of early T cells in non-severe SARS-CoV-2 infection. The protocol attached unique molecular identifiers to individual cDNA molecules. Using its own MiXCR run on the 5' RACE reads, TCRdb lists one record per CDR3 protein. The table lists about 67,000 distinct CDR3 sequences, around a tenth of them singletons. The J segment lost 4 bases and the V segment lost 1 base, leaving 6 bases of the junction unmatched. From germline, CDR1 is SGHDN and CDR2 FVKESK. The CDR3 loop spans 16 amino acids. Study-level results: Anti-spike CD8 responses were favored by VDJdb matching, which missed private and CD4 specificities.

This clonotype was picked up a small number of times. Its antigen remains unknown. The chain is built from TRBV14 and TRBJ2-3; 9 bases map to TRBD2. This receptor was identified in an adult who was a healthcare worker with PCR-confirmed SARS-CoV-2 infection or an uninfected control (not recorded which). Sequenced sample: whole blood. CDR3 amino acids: CASSQGGGGASDTQYF. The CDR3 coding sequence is TGTGCCAGCAGCCAAGGAGGCGGGGGGGCATCAGATACGCAGTATTTT.